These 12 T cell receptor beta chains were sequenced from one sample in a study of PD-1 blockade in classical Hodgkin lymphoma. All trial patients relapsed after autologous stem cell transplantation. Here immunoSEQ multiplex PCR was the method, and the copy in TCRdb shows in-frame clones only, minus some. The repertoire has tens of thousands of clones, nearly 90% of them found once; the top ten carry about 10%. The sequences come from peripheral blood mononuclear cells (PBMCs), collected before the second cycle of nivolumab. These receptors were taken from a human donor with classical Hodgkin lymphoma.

CDR3 sequence (DNA): TGTGCCAGCAGTTCCGAAACGGGGGGGTTTCGCAATGAGCAGTTCTTC. This codes for CASSSETGGFRNEQFF. The chain joins TRBV6-5 to TRBJ2-1; 8 bases map to TRBD2. Germline V gene sequence: CDR1 MNHEY, CDR2 SVGAGI. Unmatched junction bases numbered 11, after V lost 4 bases and J lost 6 bases. The CDR3 runs 16 residues.

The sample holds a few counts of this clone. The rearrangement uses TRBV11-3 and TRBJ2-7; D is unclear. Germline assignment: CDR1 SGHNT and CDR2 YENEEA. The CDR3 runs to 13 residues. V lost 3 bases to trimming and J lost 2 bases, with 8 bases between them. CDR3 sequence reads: CASSFGPTYEQYF. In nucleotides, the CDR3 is TGTGCCAGCAGCTTTGGACCTACCTACGAGCAGTACTTC. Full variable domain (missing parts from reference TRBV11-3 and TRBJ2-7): EAGVVQSPRYKIIEKKQPVAFWCNPISGHNTLYWYLQNLGQGPELLIRYENEEAVDDSQLPKDRFSAERLKGVDSTLKIQPAELGDSAVYLCASSFGPTYEQYFGPGTRLTVT.

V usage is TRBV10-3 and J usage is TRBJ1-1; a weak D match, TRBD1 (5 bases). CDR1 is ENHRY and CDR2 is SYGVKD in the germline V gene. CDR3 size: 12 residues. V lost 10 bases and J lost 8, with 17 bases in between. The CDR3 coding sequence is TGTGCCACCCTGGGACCCGGCACGGAAGCTTTCTTT. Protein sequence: CATLGPGTEAFF.

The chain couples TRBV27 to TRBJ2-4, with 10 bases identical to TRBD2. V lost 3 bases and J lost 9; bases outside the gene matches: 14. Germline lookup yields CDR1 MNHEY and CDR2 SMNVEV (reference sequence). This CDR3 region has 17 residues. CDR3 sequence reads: CASSLSLAGVLIGIQYF. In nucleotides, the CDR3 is TGTGCCAGCAGTTTGTCCCTAGCGGGAGTTCTCATAGGCATTCAGTACTTC.

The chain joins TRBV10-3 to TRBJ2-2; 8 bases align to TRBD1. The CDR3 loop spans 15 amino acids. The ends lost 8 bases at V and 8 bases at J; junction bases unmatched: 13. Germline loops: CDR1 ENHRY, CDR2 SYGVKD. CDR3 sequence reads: CAISQGAGGVGELFF. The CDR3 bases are TGTGCCATCTCCCAGGGGGCAGGGGGAGTTGGGGAGCTGTTTTTT.

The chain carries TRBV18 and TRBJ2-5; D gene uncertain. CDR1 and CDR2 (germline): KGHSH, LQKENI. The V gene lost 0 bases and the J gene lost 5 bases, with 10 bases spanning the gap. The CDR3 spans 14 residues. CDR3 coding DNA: TGTGCCAGCTCACCACCGAACCTACGGGAGACCCAGTACTTC. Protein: CASSPPNLRETQYF. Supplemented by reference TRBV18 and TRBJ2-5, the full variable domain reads NAGVMQNPRHLVRRRGQEARLRCSPMKGHSHVYWYRQLPEEGLKFMVYLQKENIIDESGMPKERFSAEFPKEGPSILRIQQVVRGDSAAYFCASSPPNLRETQYFGPGTRLLVL.

Here the CDR3 DNA reads TGTGCCAGCAGTTTCCAGGGGACGGGGAACACTGAAGCTTTCTTT. Its translation: CASSFQGTGNTEAFF. This chain uses TRBV27 with TRBJ1-1, with D possibly being TRBD1 (6 bases). Germline V gene lookup returns CDR1 MNHEY and CDR2 SMNVEV (reference sequence). The V gene lost 3 bases and the J gene lost 1 base, with 12 bases spanning the gap. This CDR3 has 15 residues.

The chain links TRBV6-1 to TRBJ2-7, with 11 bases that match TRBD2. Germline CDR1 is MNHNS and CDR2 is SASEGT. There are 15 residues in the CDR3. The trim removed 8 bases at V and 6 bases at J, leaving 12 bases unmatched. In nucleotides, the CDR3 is TGTGCCAGCCCAGCGGAGGCTAGCGGGAGGTCCGAGCAGTACTTC. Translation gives CASPAEASGRSEQYF.

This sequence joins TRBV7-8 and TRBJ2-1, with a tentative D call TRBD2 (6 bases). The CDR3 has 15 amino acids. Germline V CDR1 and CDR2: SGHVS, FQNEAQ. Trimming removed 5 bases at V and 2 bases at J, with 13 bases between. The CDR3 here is CASSLKRATYNEQFF. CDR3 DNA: TGTGCCAGCAGCCTGAAGCGGGCTACCTACAATGAGCAGTTCTTC.

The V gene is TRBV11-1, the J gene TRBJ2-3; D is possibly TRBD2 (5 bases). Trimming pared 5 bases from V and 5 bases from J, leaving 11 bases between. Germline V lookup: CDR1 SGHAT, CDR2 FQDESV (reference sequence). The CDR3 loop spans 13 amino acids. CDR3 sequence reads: CASSPRAQDTQYF. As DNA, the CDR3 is TGTGCCAGCAGCCCGCGGGCTCAAGATACGCAGTATTTT.

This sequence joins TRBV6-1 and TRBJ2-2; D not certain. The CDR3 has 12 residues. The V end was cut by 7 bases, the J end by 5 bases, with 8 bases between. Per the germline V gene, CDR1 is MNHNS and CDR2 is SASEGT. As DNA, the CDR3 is TGTGCCAGCACCACAGTTACCGGGGAGCTGTTTTTT. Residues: CASTTVTGELFF.

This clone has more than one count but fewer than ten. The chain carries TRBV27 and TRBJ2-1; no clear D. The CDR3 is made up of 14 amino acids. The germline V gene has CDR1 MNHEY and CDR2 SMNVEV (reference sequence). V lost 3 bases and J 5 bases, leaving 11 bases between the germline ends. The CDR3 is CASSFALGNNEQFF. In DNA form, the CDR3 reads TGTGCCAGCAGTTTTGCTTTAGGCAACAATGAGCAGTTCTTC.